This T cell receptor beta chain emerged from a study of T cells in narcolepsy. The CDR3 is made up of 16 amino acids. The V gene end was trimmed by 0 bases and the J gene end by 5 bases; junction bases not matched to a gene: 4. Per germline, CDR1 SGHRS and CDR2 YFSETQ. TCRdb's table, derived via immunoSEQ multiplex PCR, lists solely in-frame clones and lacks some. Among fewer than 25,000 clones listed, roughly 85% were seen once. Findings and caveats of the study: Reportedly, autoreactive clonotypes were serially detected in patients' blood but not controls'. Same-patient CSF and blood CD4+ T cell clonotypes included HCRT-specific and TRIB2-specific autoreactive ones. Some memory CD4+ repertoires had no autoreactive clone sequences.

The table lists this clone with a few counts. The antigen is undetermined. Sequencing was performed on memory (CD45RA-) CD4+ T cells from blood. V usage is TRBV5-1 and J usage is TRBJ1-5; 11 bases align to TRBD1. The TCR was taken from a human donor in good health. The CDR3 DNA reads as TGCGCCAGCAGCTTGGGGGACAGGGGGTTGGATCAGCCCCAGCATTTT. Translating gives CASSLGDRGLDQPQHF.